The source of this T cell receptor (beta chain) is a study of OX40 agonist ivuxolimab in advanced cancers. In terms of the full investigation: The costimulatory receptor OX40 (CD134) was targeted by ivuxolimab, a fully human IgG2 agonistic monoclonal antibody. Peripheral TCRbeta sequencing aimed to test whether ivuxolimab altered TCR sequence diversity and caused clonal T-cell expansion. Prior anti-PD-1, anti-PD-L1 or anti-CTLA-4 therapy was permitted, and 30% to 50% of dose-escalation patients had received checkpoint inhibitors. Three dose-escalation patients achieved partial responses, one with hepatocellular carcinoma and two with cutaneous melanoma. Of the approximately 50 dose-escalation patients, hepatocellular carcinoma was present in approximately 20, melanoma in approximately 15, renal cell carcinoma in 9 and head and neck cancer in 9. The dose-escalation cohort was roughly 80% male with a mean age of roughly 60 years, ranging from roughly 20 to 85. The paper reports the monotherapy dose-escalation portion (N ≈ 50 patients) of the phase I ivuxolimab trial. Intravenous ivuxolimab was administered to patients every 2 weeks at six dose levels: 0.01, 0.1, 0.3, 1.5, 3 and 10 mg/kg. On the study overall, not on this receptor specifically: In the 0.1-3.0 mg/kg groups, partial responders were among the patients with the lowest normalized peripheral clonal expansion, particularly in CD8+ T cells. After ivuxolimab, CD8+ T cells had more expanded clones than CD4+ T cells on average. At doses of 0.1 to 3.0 mg/kg, clonal expansion of both CD4+ and CD8+ blood T cells was observed from baseline to week 6. The antigen specificity of the peripheral T cells that underwent clonal expansion was not determined. Low levels of normalized T-cell clonal expansion were also shown by some nonresponding patients.

Remarks on this clone: This clone's antigen is unknown. No qualities accompany the bases; no much larger clone lies one base away.

Genomic DNA was extracted from sorted cells for sequencing of the TCRbeta CDR3 region. TCRbeta CDR3 regions were sequenced using the immunoSEQ Assay. Drawn from immuneACCESS, this table holds only the in-frame rearrangements with V and J called that TCRdb kept. Clones are partly lost; checked studies trace under half to an unresolved V gene and leave the rest unexplained. Across this sample there are more than 70,000 clones, with just under 85% seen only once. The ten largest clones capture 25% of the sample. Trimming takes 4 bases off V and 5 bases off J; junction bases not matched to a gene: 4. Via the germline V gene, CDR1 is MGHDK and CDR2 SYGVNS. Reading from cysteine to phenylalanine, the CDR3 counts 13 amino acids. The kept DNA is CDR3 alone, 39 bases in frame from the first base. Patients with a history of autoimmune disease or receiving systemic immunosuppression were excluded from the trial. Peripheral blood for TCR sequencing was collected from all dose cohorts at baseline, on cycle 4 day 1, and on cycle 7 day 1. The samples were taken from a phase I, first-in-human, multicenter, open-label dose-escalation trial of ivuxolimab. Adults with locally advanced or metastatic melanoma, renal cell, hepatocellular, or head and neck squamous cell carcinoma were enrolled in the trial. Before TCR sequencing, CD4+ T cells and CD8+ T cells were sorted from peripheral blood as separate populations.

Here the sequenced sample was CD4+ or CD8+ T cells sorted from blood, taken in a trial of the OX40 agonist ivuxolimab. This chain joins TRBV25-1 to TRBJ1-2; TRBD1 fits 7 bases in the junction. This clonotype was sampled from an adult with an advanced solid tumor such as melanoma, head and neck, liver or kidney cancer. The CDR3 region: CASSAGTVYGYTF. The nucleotides are TGTGCCAGCAGTGCCGGGACAGTTTATGGCTACACCTTC.